The 11 T cell receptor beta chains given below trace back to one sample, sequenced in a study of T cell changes during pregnancy in multiple sclerosis. Clones were sequenced by immunoSEQ multiplex PCR, and TCRdb holds only the in-frame ones, with some missing. Among 95,000 to 110,000 clones, about 90% were seen once, and the ten largest hold roughly 0.82%. The sequenced sample was peripheral blood, obtained in the third trimester of pregnancy. The origin of the receptors is a female donor in good health, enrolled as a control in a pregnancy study.

The chain links TRBV7-6 to TRBJ2-5; tentatively, D is TRBD1 (6 bases). Germline lookup yields CDR1 SGHVS and CDR2 FNYEAQ. The length of the CDR3 is 16 residues. Trimming shortened V by 5 bases and J by 2 bases, and 18 bases separated the two germline ends. The CDR3 reads CASSPSTRTEQETQYF. The CDR3 DNA reads as TGTGCCAGCAGCCCTTCCACCAGGACAGAACAAGAGACCCAGTACTTC.

The rearrangement uses TRBV6-5 and TRBJ1-1, with unresolved D. V was clipped by 2 bases and J by 1 base, with 11 bases between them. The CDR3 is 15 residues long. Germline V gives CDR1 MNHEY, CDR2 SVGAGI. Here the CDR3 DNA reads TGTGCCAGCAGTTACGGTCGGGTCGCGAACACTGAAGCTTTCTTT. It encodes CASSYGRVANTEAFF.

The V gene is TRBV9, the J gene TRBJ2-2; 7 bases are shared with TRBD1. The CDR3 runs to 13 residues. CDR1 and CDR2 (germline): SGDLS, YYNGEE. V shed 5 bases, J shed 4 bases, and the junction held 2 bases outside the gene matches. The CDR3 sequence: CASRRQGTGELFF. DNA for the CDR3: TGTGCCAGCAGGAGACAGGGCACCGGGGAGCTGTTTTTT.

The rearrangement uses TRBV7-9 and TRBJ2-2, with D possibly TRBD2 on 5 matching bases. CDR1 SEHNR and CDR2 FQNEAQ come from the germline V gene (reference sequence). This CDR3 has 17 amino acids. Trimming took off 5 bases at V and 5 bases at J, with 21 bases between the two ends. CDR3 in DNA: TGTGCCAGCAGCCTACCAGCGGCTACAAGGCTGACCGGGGAGCTGTTTTTT. Protein sequence: CASSLPAATRLTGELFF.

This chain uses TRBV7-2 with TRBJ1-2; D gene ambiguous. CDR1 is SGHTA, CDR2 FQGNSA, per germline. The CDR3 has 15 amino acids. The ends were cut back, 0 bases at V and 6 bases at J, with 14 bases in the middle. CDR3 nucleotides: TGTGCCAGCAGCTTAGCACCCCCGGGGAGGGATGGCTACACCTTC. It encodes CASSLAPPGRDGYTF.

The table lists this clone with a count of one. The chain combines TRBV7-3 with TRBJ2-5, with D perhaps TRBD2 (6 bases). The germline V and J ends were trimmed by 5 bases and 2 bases, with 21 bases remaining between them. Germline V gene data show CDR1 as SGHTA and CDR2 as FQGTGA. This CDR3 has 17 residues. The CDR3 loop reads CASSRLPSLAAQETQYF. In DNA, the CDR3 is TGTGCCAGCAGCCGACTCCCCAGTTTAGCGGCGCAAGAGACCCAGTACTTC.

This chain uses TRBV11-2 with TRBJ2-1; D not resolved. The CDR3 has 14 residues. Per germline, CDR1 SGHAT and CDR2 FQNNGV. V lost 0 bases and J lost 6, with 9 bases in between. The CDR3 reads CASSLDYPSNEQFF. In nucleotides, the CDR3 is TGTGCCAGCAGCTTAGATTACCCGAGCAATGAGCAGTTCTTC.

This rearrangement joins TRBV19 to TRBJ2-7, with D unresolved. CDR1 is LNHDA and CDR2 is SQIVND in the germline V gene (reference sequence). Trimming cost V 3 bases and J 1 base, with 7 bases left between them. The CDR3 is 13 amino acids. CDR3 bases: TGTGCCAGTAGTATGGGCAGATCCTACGAGCAGTACTTC. As protein: CASSMGRSYEQYF.

The V call is TRBV19, the J call TRBJ1-3; no clear D gene. Germline CDR1 is LNHDA and CDR2 is SQIVND (reference sequence). The CDR3 extends over 16 amino acids. V lost 1 base to trimming and J lost 7 bases, with 17 bases between them. The CDR3 DNA follows: TGTGCCAGTAGTATAGTTGGCCCCACGGCGGTCAACACCATATATTTT. This translates into CASSIVGPTAVNTIYF.

The chain couples TRBV27 to TRBJ2-2; D is possibly TRBD2 (5 bases). The CDR3 has 14 residues. Germline V gene lookup returns CDR1 MNHEY and CDR2 SMNVEV (reference sequence). Between the trimmed V and J ends, which lost 5 bases and 4 bases, there was a span of 11 bases. The CDR3 region has the DNA TGTGCCAGCAGTCCGTCCCGGGGCACCGGGGAGCTGTTTTTT. This gives the protein CASSPSRGTGELFF.

The chain couples TRBV11-2 to TRBJ1-3; the match to TRBD1 covers 8 bases. The V gene's germline CDR1 is SGHAT and CDR2 FQNNGV. The CDR3 spans 17 residues. With V trimmed by 4 bases and J by 0 bases, 8 bases remained unmatched. The CDR3 protein is CASSSGGTGLSGNTIYF. CDR3 sequence (DNA): TGTGCCAGCAGCTCCGGCGGGACAGGCCTCTCTGGAAACACCATATATTTT.